Sequencing of this T cell receptor (beta chain) was carried out in a study of shared clonotypes between healthy human individuals. In the study overall: Donors consisted of two women and three men between 18 and 49. The plates for each donor numbered three CD4 naive, three CD4 memory, two CD8 naive and one CD8 memory. Points from the study as a whole: Rarefaction curves obtained for sorted subsets showed sequencing incomplete despite large depth. Non-shared clonotypes displayed generation probabilities falling below those of clonotypes present in all four donors.

Germline CDR1 is SGHAT and CDR2 is FQNNGV. This CDR3 spans 15 amino acids. V lost 2 bases, J lost 5 bases, and 15 bases lay in between. Assay used: immunoSEQ multiplex PCR; TCRdb lists only in-frame clones, some missing. This sample has roughly 2 million clones, with nearly 97% found just once. With respect to this clone: Antigen specificity is unknown.

The source material was naive CD4+ T cells sorted from blood. The subset was: CD45RA+ positively selected. The chain combines TRBV11-2 with TRBJ2-5; D perhaps matches TRBD1 (6 bases). The TCR comes from a man younger than 30 in good health. The CDR3 spells CASSLNSGAAETQYF. CDR3 DNA: TGTGCCAGCAGCTTAAATTCAGGGGCGGCGGAGACCCAGTACTTC.